This entry lists 5 T cell receptor beta chains sequenced from one sample in a study of control samples from healthy donors and cancer patients. Assay used: immunoSEQ multiplex PCR; TCRdb lists only in-frame clones, some missing. The data hold 98,000 or so clones, with around 80% observed a single time. Sequencing was done on a sample of blood. These receptors all stem from a man between 60 and 70 years old in good health.

DNA for the CDR3: TGTGCCAGTAGTATAGAGGTAGGGGACAATCAGCCCCAGCATTTT. Amino acid sequence: CASSIEVGDNQPQHF. The chain recombines TRBV19 with TRBJ1-5; possible D gene TRBD1, 5 bases. Trimming removed 0 bases from V and 3 bases from J, with 9 bases in between. The CDR3 extends over 15 amino acids. Germline CDR1 and CDR2: LNHDA and SQIVND (reference sequence).

The chain is built from TRBV30 and TRBJ2-1; 10 positions agree with TRBD2. Germline V gene lookup returns CDR1 GTSNPN and CDR2 SVGIG (reference sequence). The CDR3 is 13 residues long. With V trimmed by 2 bases and J by 8 bases, 3 bases remained unmatched. CDR3 protein: CAWSSGGVDEQFF. The CDR3 coding sequence is TGTGCCTGGAGTAGCGGGGGGGTGGATGAGCAGTTCTTC. Full variable domain (outside the CDR3, taken from reference TRBV30 and TRBJ2-1): SQTIHQWPATLVQPVGSPLSLECTVEGTSNPNLYWYRQAAGRGLQLLFYSVGIGQISSEVPQNLSASRPQDRQFILSSKKLLLSDSGFYLCAWSSGGVDEQFFGPGTRLTVL.

The chain employs TRBV4-1 and TRBJ1-3; D unresolved. Germline CDR1 and CDR2: MGHRA and YSYEKL. This CDR3 is 15 amino acids long. V shed 4 bases and J shed 0 bases, with 10 bases lying between them. CDR3 loop: CASSLMAVSGNTIYF. CDR3 sequence (DNA): TGCGCCAGCAGCCTCATGGCAGTCTCTGGAAACACCATATATTTT.

This clone has a handful of counts. The chain carries TRBV7-9 and TRBJ1-5; D call uncertain. Trimming stripped 0 bases from V and 6 bases from J, with 6 bases between. CDR3 length: 13 amino acids. CDR1 is SEHNR and CDR2 is FQNEAQ in the germline V gene (reference sequence). CDR3 DNA sequence: TGTGCCAGCAGCTTAGCGGCGGGTCAGCCCCAGCATTTT. Translated, it gives CASSLAAGQPQHF. The variable domain in full, completed from reference TRBV7-9 and TRBJ1-5, reads DTGVSQNPRHKITKRGQNVTFRCDPISEHNRLYWYRQTLGQGPEFLTYFQNEAQLEKSRLLSDRFSAERPKGSFSTLEIQRTEQGDSAMYLCASSLAAGQPQHFGDGTRLSIL.

This sequence joins TRBV6-6 and TRBJ1-1; D may be TRBD1 (6 bases). Germline lookup yields CDR1 MNHNY and CDR2 SVGAGI (reference sequence). CDR3 length equals 14 residues. V was clipped by 6 bases and J by 1 base, with 12 bases between them. In nucleotides, the CDR3 is TGTGCCAGCAGAACAGGGAGCGCGAACACTGAAGCTTTCTTT. It yields the protein CASRTGSANTEAFF.